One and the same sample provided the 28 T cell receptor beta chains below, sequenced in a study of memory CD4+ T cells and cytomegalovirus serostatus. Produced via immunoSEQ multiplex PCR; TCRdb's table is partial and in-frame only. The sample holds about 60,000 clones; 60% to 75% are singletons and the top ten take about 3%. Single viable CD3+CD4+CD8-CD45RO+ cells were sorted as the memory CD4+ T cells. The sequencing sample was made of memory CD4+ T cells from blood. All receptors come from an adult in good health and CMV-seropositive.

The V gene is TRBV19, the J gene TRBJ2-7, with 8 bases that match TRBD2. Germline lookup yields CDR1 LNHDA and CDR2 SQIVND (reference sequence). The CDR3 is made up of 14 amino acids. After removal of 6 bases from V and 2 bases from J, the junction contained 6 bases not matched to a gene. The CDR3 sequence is CASRLAEGAYEQYF. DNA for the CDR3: TGTGCCAGTAGACTAGCGGAGGGGGCCTACGAGCAGTACTTC. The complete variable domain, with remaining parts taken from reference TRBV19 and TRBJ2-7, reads DGGITQSPKYLFRKEGQNVTLSCEQNLNHDAMYWYRQDPGQGLRLIYYSQIVNDFQKGDIAEGYSVSREKKESFPLTVTSAQKNPTAFYLCASRLAEGAYEQYFGPGTRLTVT.

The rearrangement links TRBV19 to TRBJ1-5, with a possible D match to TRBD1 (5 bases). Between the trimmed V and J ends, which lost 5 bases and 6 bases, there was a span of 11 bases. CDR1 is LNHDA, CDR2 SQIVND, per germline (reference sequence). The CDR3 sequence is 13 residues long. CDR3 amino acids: CASSASDSQPQHF. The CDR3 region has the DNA TGTGCCAGTAGTGCCTCCGACAGTCAGCCCCAGCATTTT.

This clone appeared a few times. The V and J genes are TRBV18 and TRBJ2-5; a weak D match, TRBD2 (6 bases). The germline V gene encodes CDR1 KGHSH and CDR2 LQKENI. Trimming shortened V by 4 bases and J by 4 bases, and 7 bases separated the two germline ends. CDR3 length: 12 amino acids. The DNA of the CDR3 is TGTGCCAGCTCACTGGAGGGAGAGACCCAGTACTTC. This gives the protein CASSLEGETQYF.

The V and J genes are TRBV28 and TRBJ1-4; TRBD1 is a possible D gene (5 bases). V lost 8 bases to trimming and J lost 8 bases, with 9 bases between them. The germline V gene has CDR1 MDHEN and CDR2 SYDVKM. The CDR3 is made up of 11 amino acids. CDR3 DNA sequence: TGTGCCAGCCGTGGGGGAGAAAAACTGTTTTTT. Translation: CASRGGEKLFF. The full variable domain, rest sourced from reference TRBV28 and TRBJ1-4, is DVKVTQSSRYLVKRTGEKVFLECVQDMDHENMFWYRQDPGLGLRLIYFSYDVKMKEKGDIPEGYSVSREKKERFSLILESASTNQTSMYLCASRGGEKLFFGSGTQLSVL.

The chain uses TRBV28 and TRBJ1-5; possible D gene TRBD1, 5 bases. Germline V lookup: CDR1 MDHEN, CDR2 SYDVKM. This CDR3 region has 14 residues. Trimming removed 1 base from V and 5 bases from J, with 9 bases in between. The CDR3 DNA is TGTGCCAGCAGTTTATCAGGGACTGATCAGCCCCAGCATTTT. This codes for CASSLSGTDQPQHF.

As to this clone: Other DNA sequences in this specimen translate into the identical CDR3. CDR3 in amino acids: CASSEGYEQYF. CDR3 bases: TGTGCCAGCAGTGAGGGCTACGAGCAGTACTTC. This chain links TRBV2 with TRBJ2-7, with unresolved D. V was trimmed by 3 bases and J by 3 bases, leaving 3 bases between them. Germline CDR1 and CDR2: SNHLY and FYNNEI. The CDR3 is 11 amino acids.

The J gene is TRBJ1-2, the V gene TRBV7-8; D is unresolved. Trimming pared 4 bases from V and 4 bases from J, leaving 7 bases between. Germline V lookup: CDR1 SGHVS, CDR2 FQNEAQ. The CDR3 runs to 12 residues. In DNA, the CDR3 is TGTGCCAGCAGCTCTGACGGCTATGGCTACACCTTC. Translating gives CASSSDGYGYTF.

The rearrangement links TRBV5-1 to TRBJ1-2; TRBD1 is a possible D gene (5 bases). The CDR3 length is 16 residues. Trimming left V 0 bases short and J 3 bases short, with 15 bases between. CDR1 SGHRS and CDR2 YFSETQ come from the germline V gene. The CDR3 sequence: CASSLEARGRDYGYTF. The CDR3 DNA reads TGCGCCAGCAGCTTGGAAGCGAGGGGCCGAGACTATGGCTACACCTTC.

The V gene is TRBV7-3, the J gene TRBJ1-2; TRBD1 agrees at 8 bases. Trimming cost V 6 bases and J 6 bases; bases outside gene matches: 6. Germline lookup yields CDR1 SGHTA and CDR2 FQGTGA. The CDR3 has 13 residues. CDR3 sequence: CASSLTGENGYTF. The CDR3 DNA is TGTGCCAGCAGTTTGACAGGGGAAAATGGCTACACCTTC.

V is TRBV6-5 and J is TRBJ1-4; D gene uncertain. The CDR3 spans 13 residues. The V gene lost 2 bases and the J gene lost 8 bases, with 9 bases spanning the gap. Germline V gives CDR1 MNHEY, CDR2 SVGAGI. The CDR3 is CASSYGVREKLFF. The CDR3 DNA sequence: TGTGCCAGCAGTTACGGGGTGCGGGAAAAACTGTTTTTT.

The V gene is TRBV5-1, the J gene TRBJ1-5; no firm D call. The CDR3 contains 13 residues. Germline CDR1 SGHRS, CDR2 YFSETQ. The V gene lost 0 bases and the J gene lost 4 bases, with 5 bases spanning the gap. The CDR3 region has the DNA TGCGCCAGCAGCTTGGCAGAAAATCAGCCCCAGCATTTT. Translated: CASSLAENQPQHF.

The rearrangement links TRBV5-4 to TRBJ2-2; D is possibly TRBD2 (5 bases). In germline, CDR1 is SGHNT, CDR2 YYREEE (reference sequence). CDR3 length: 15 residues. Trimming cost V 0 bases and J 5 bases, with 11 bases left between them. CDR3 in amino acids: CASSLGPEGTGELFF. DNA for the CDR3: TGTGCCAGCAGCTTGGGCCCTGAGGGTACCGGGGAGCTGTTTTTT.

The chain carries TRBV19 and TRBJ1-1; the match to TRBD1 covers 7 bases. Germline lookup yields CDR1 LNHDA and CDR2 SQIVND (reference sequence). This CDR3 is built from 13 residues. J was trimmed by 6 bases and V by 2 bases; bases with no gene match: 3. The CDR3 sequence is CASSITGVAEAFF. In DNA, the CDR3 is TGTGCCAGTAGTATAACAGGGGTGGCTGAAGCTTTCTTT.

The CDR3 loop reads CASSPIEGTEAFF. DNA for the CDR3: TGTGCCAGCTCACCAATAGAGGGGACTGAAGCTTTCTTT. This chain connects TRBV18 to TRBJ1-1, with D possibly being TRBD1 (5 bases). Trimming cost V 2 bases and J 5 bases, with 9 bases left between them. The CDR3 consists of 13 residues. Germline V gene sequence: CDR1 KGHSH, CDR2 LQKENI.

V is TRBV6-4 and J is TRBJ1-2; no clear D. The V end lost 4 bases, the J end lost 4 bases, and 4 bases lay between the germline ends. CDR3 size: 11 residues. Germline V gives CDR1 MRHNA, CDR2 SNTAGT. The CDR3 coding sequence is TGTGCCAGCAGTGGAGGCTATGGCTACACCTTC. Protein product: CASSGGYGYTF.

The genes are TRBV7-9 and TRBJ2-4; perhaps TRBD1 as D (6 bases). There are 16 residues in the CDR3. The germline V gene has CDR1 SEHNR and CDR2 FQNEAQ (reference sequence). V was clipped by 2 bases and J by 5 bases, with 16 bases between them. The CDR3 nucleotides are TGTGCCAGCAGCTTAATGGGGGACACCCAGGAAAACATTCAGTACTTC. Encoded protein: CASSLMGDTQENIQYF.

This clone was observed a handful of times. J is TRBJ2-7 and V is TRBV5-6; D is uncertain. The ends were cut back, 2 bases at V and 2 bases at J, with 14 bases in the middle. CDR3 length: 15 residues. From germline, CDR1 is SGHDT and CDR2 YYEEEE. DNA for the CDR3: TGTGCCAGCAGCTTCATGGAGACTCACCCCTACGAGCAGTACTTC. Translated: CASSFMETHPYEQYF.

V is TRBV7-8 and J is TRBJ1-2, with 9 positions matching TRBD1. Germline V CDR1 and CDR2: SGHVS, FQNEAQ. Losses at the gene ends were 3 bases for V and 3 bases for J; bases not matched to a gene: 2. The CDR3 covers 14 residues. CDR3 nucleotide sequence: TGTGCCAGCAGCTTTCGGGACAGGGACTATGGCTACACCTTC. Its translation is CASSFRDRDYGYTF.

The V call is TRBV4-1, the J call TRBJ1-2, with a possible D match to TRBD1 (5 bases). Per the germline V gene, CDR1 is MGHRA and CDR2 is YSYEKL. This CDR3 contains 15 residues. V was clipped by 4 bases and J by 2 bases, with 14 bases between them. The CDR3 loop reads CASSPSRGVNYGYTF. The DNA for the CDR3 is TGCGCCAGCAGCCCCTCCCGGGGGGTCAACTATGGCTACACCTTC.

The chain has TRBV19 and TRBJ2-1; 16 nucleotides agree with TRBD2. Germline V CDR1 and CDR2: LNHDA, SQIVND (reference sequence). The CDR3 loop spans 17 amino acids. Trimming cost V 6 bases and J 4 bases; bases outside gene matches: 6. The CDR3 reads CASSLGLAGGIYNEQFF. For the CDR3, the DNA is TGTGCCAGTAGCCTGGGACTAGCGGGAGGGATTTACAATGAGCAGTTCTTC.

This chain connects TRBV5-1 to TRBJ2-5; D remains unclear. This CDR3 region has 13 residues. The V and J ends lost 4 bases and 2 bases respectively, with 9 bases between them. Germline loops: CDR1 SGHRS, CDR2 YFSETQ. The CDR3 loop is CASSGGRQETQYF. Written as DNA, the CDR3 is TGCGCCAGCAGCGGCGGACGTCAAGAGACCCAGTACTTC.

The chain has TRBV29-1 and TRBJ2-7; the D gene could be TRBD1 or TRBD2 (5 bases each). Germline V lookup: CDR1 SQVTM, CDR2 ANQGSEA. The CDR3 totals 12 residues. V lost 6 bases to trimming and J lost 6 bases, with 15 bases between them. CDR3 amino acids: CSVGEKESEQYF. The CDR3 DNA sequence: TGCAGCGTGGGGGAGAAGGAAAGCGAGCAGTACTTC.

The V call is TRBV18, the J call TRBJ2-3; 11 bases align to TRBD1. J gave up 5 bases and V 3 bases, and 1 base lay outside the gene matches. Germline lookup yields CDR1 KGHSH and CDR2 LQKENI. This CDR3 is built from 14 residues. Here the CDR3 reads CASSPGTGGDTQYF. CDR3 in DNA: TGTGCCAGCTCACCCGGGACAGGGGGAGATACGCAGTATTTT.

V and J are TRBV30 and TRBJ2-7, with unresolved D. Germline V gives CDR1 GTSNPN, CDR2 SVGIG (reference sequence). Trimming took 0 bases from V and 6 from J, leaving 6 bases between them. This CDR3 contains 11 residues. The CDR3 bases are TGTGCCTGGAGTGTAAAGGCCGAGCAGTACTTC. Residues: CAWSVKAEQYF.

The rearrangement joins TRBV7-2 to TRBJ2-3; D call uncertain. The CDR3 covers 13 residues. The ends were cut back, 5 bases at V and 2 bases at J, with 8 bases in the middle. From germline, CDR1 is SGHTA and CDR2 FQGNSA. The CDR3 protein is CASSESYTDTQYF. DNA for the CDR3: TGTGCCAGCAGCGAGAGCTACACAGATACGCAGTATTTT.

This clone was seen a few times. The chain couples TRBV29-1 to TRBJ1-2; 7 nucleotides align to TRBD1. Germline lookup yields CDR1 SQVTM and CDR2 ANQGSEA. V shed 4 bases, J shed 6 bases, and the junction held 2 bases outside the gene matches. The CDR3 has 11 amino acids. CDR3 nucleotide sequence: TGCAGCGTTGGGACAGGCAATGGCTACACCTTC. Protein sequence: CSVGTGNGYTF. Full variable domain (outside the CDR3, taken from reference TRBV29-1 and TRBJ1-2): SAVISQKPSRDICQRGTSLTIQCQVDSQVTMMFWYRQQPGQSLTLIATANQGSEATYESGFVIDKFPISRPNLTFSTLTVSNMSPEDSSIYLCSVGTGNGYTFGSGTRLTVV.

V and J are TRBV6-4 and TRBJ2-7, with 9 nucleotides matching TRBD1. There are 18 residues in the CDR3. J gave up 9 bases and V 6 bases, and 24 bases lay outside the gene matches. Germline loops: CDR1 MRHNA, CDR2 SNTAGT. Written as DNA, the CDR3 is TGTGCCAGCAGCGAGACAAAACCGGCCGGGACAGGGAGGATCCGGCAGTACGTC. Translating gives CASSETKPAGTGRIRQYV.

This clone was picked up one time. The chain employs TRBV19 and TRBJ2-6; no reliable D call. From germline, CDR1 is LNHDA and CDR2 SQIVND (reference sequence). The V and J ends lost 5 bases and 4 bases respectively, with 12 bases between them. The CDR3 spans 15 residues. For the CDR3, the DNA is TGTGCCAGTAGTTCTCCGGGCCGCGGGGCCAACGTCCTGACTTTC. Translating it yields CASSSPGRGANVLTF.